These 9 T cell receptor beta chains came from one sample sequenced in a study of blood T cell repertoires in COVID-19. Here immunoSEQ multiplex PCR was the method, and the copy in TCRdb shows in-frame clones only, minus some. The table shows more than 250,000 clones, with 70% to 90% occurring only once. Sequenced: PBMCs or T cells enriched from blood (not recorded which). The receptors originated from a woman between 25 and 40 years old who had recovered from COVID-19.

This chain joins TRBV4-3 and TRBJ1-2; tentatively, D is TRBD1 (5 bases). V was trimmed by 5 bases and J by 6 bases, leaving 7 bases between them. CDR3 length: 11 residues. Germline CDR1 and CDR2: LGHNA and YSLEER. CDR3 nucleotide sequence: TGCGCCAGCAGCTTGGGGCATGGCTACACCTTC. Amino acid sequence: CASSLGHGYTF.

This chain uses TRBV7-2 with TRBJ2-1; 9 bases match TRBD1. CDR3 size: 14 residues. The V gene end was trimmed by 3 bases and the J gene end by 8 bases; junction bases not matched to a gene: 5. CDR1 is SGHTA, CDR2 FQGNSA, per germline. This CDR3 reads CASSFDRGADEQFF. The CDR3 nucleotides are TGTGCCAGCAGCTTCGACAGGGGGGCGGATGAGCAGTTCTTC.

This clone was found once. The CDR3 protein is CSVVGTVGTEAFF. CDR3 DNA: TGCAGCGTCGTAGGGACAGTGGGAACTGAAGCTTTCTTT. The V call is TRBV29-1, the J call TRBJ1-1; the match to TRBD1 covers 7 bases. V was pared by 6 bases and J by 5 bases, with 9 bases of the junction left unmatched. Germline CDR1 is SQVTM and CDR2 is ANQGSEA. CDR3 length equals 13 residues.

The chain links TRBV6-5 to TRBJ2-5; 8 bases are a match to TRBD1. V shed 6 bases and J 5 bases; nucleotides not matched to a gene: 8. CDR3 length: 14 amino acids. Germline assignment: CDR1 MNHEY and CDR2 SVGAGI. The CDR3 coding sequence is TGTGCCAGCAGCTACGGACAGGGTCGGGAGACCCAGTACTTC. It is translated as CASSYGQGRETQYF.

The gene calls are TRBV19 and TRBJ2-3; TRBD2 aligns across 12 bases. Losses at the gene ends were 3 bases for V and 2 bases for J; bases not matched to a gene: 6. Germline CDR1 is LNHDA and CDR2 is SQIVND (reference sequence). The CDR3 spans 17 residues. The CDR3: CASSMIGLAGTTDTQYF. CDR3 DNA: TGTGCCAGTAGTATGATAGGACTAGCGGGGACCACAGATACGCAGTATTTT.

This chain links TRBV29-1 with TRBJ1-1, with a weak D call TRBD1 (5 bases). Germline-derived CDR1 and CDR2 are SQVTM and ANQGSEA. The CDR3 runs 13 residues. V was cut by 5 bases and J by 0 bases, with 10 bases left in between. The CDR3 spells CSVWGLLNTEAFF. Here the CDR3 DNA reads TGCAGCGTTTGGGGCTTACTGAACACTGAAGCTTTCTTT.

The chain recombines TRBV5-1 with TRBJ1-6; D not resolved. CDR1 SGHRS and CDR2 YFSETQ come from the germline V gene. The CDR3 spans 13 residues. Trimming stripped 0 bases from V and 8 bases from J, with 6 bases between. DNA of the CDR3: TGCGCCAGCAGCTTGGAACAGCATTCACCCCTCCACTTT. Residues: CASSLEQHSPLHF.

The chain couples TRBV19 to TRBJ1-1, with 8 positions matching TRBD1. The CDR3 runs to 15 residues. J lost 1 base, V lost 3 bases, and 4 bases had no gene match. Germline V gene data show CDR1 as LNHDA and CDR2 as SQIVND (reference sequence). The DNA of the CDR3 is TGTGCCAGTAGTATCACGGGACAGGCGAACACTGAAGCTTTCTTT. Amino acids: CASSITGQANTEAFF.

V is TRBV9 and J is TRBJ1-2; 12 nucleotides match TRBD1. With V trimmed by 3 bases and J by 8 bases, 8 bases remained unmatched. The CDR3 has 15 residues. From germline, CDR1 is SGDLS and CDR2 YYNGEE. Written as DNA, the CDR3 is TGTGCCAGCAGCGCCCGGGACAGGGGGCAAAGGGGCTACACCTTC. Amino acid sequence: CASSARDRGQRGYTF.